This T cell receptor beta chain was profiled in a study of shared clonotypes between healthy human individuals (dated by TCRdb to the early 2020s). Turning to the overall study: Two women and a few men aged 18 to 49 years were included in the cohort. For each donor, three plates each were used for CD4 naive and CD4 memory, two plates were used for CD8 naive, and one plate was used for CD8 memory. The study deeply sequenced blood TCR repertoires of five healthy adults to estimate repertoire size and the extent of clonotype sharing between individuals. To increase sequencing depth and limit assay-specific biases, TCR repertoire library preparation and sequencing were carried out by different laboratories using diverse techniques. Between about 0.94 and 8.9 billion PBMCs per donor were obtained by leukapheresis. The full study reports these points: Compared with non-shared clonotypes, the clonotypes found in all four sorted-subset donors had higher generation probabilities. Naive subsets generally had larger estimated clonotype richness than memory subsets. Based on pairwise subsampling, the degree of clonotype sharing among donors was expected to be affected by sequencing depth. Incomplete sequencing was indicated by rarefaction of sorted-subset datasets, despite the large sequencing depth. The genetic and exposure-history diversity represented was limited by the small number of donors. About 5% of naive CD4, 3.5% of naive CD8, approximately 2.2% of memory CD4, and less than 0.45% of memory CD8 clonotypes were shared across several donors. Sampling was restricted to blood, and TCR repertoires in tissue are likely to differ from TCR repertoires in blood.

TCR CDR3 regions were amplified from genomic DNA by multiplex PCR using the deep immunoSEQ assay. Genomic DNA extracted from each cell subset was distributed evenly over all wells of several immunoSEQ 96-well plates, and each plate served as one replicate. Each replicate PCR for sorted subsets received around 210 ng genomic DNA, equal to roughly 30,000 T cell genomes. Purified libraries were measured with a Qubit 3.0 fluorometer, size-checked on a Bioanalyzer 2100, and measured again with the KAPA Library Quantification kit. Every immunoSEQ 96-well plate was sequenced on a dedicated single-read 150-cycle Illumina NextSeq 550 flow cell. The paper's processing steps were these. Because the immunoSEQ output included only junctional sequences and no quality scores, the filtering could not be the same as the filtering used for full-length reads. Sequences were annotated with PyIR, a Python wrapper for IgBLAST v1.9, and V/J genes and CDR3 were assigned using IMGT germline references. Reads with weak V/J assignments (E-value above 1e-6), missing CDR3, stop codons, out-of-frame junctions, or ambiguous translated residues were removed. V3J clonotypes were defined as sequences sharing an identical inferred V gene, J gene, and CDR3 amino acid sequence. To compute the percentage overlap between repertoires, the number of shared unique clonotypes was divided by the size of the smaller repertoire. Richness of each repertoire was evaluated using RTK rarefaction, the Chao1 estimator, and Recon v2.1 estimates of unobserved clonotypes. For all TCRbeta clonotypes obtained by the gDNA method from a handful of donors, generation probabilities were computed with OLGA. The table comes from immuneACCESS by way of TCRdb, which keeps in-frame sequences with V and J called. Part of the clones is missing from these tables; in studies checked, under half for an unresolved V gene and the rest for unknown reasons. The D gene and trimming were derived from the DNA, and the V and J assignments and clone size from that table. This sample has about 1,800,000 clones in its table, and just under 95% of those were observed once. The top ten constitute approximately 1% of the sample.

For the CD8 naive samples, CD45RO-negative cells were positively selected for CCR7, yielding a CD45RA+CCR7+ population from which TemRA cells were excluded. Donors were healthy HIV-negative adults with no recently reported acute infections or vaccinations. Only Caucasian adults living in Nashville, Tennessee, USA were represented among the donors. Blood was obtained by leukapheresis, after which PBMCs were separated by Ficoll-Histopaque density gradient centrifugation and cryopreserved in liquid nitrogen vapor phase. Purity and quantity of every magnetically sorted T cell population were checked by analytical flow cytometry. From each sorted fraction, genomic DNA was isolated and quantified by UV absorbance on a Nanodrop 2000c. Points on this clone: What this receptor recognizes is not known. No base quality values were provided; no much bigger clone lies one nucleotide off.

Specimen: naive CD8+ T cells sorted from blood. In the paper's terms, the cell subset or site label means: CD45RA+CCR7+. This clonotype was sampled from a man between 18 and 29 years old in good health.

Read as DNA, the sequence is TGTGCCAGTCGGGACGGGAACACCGGGGAGCTGTTTTTT. Translated, this gives CASRDGNTGELFF. The rearrangement joined TRBV9 to TRBJ2-2, with the D gene possibly TRBD1 or TRBD2, each one fitting 5 bases. CDR1 and CDR2 are read off the germline V gene as SGDLS and YYNGEE. From cysteine to phenylalanine, the CDR3 is 13 amino acids long. Here the CDR3 DNA is all that survives: 39 bases in frame from base 1. V and J are truncated by 8 bases and 1 base respectively, leaving an intervening sequence of 9 bases.